This passage covers 9 T cell receptor beta chains from one sample sequenced in a study of T cell responses to AZD1222 COVID-19 vaccine. The data were produced by immunoSEQ multiplex PCR, yet TCRdb's version contains in-frame clones alone and is incomplete. The repertoire has over 100,000 clones, around 94% of them found once; the top ten carry 6.6%. The source material was peripheral blood, sampled on day 0 of AZD1222 vaccination. These receptors came from an adult in good health.

The chain employs TRBV9 and TRBJ2-1; possible D gene TRBD2, 5 bases. Germline CDR1 is SGDLS and CDR2 is YYNGEE. CDR3 length equals 15 residues. Deletions cut 1 base from V and 3 bases from J, with 11 bases between. The CDR3 reads CASSVSGLIYNEQFF. The CDR3 coding sequence is TGTGCCAGCAGCGTATCCGGACTCATCTACAATGAGCAGTTCTTC.

The chain employs TRBV19 and TRBJ2-1; TRBD2 aligns across 13 bases. The V segment lost 3 bases and the J segment 8 bases; nucleotides outside the gene matches: 4. The CDR3 consists of 15 residues. The V gene's germline CDR1 is LNHDA and CDR2 SQIVND (reference sequence). CDR3 region: CASSMLLAGGDEQFF. The CDR3 DNA reads as TGTGCCAGTAGTATGCTACTAGCGGGAGGGGATGAGCAGTTCTTC.

CDR3 sequence reads: CASSRRTGLASEQYF. Written as DNA, the CDR3 is TGTGCCAGCAGCCGGCGGACGGGACTAGCCTCCGAGCAGTACTTC. V gene TRBV6-5 combines with J gene TRBJ2-7; TRBD2 agrees at 9 bases. Per the germline V gene, CDR1 is MNHEY and CDR2 is SVGAGI. The CDR3 runs 15 residues. V was pared by 6 bases and J by 6 bases, with 12 bases of the junction left unmatched.

This chain links TRBV9 with TRBJ2-7, with 12 positions matching TRBD2. Losses at the gene ends were 4 bases for V and 5 bases for J; bases not matched to a gene: 10. The CDR3 loop spans 16 amino acids. In germline, CDR1 is SGDLS, CDR2 YYNGEE. CDR3 nucleotides: TGTGCCAGCAGCCCGAGAGGACTAGCGGGACATAACGAGCAGTACTTC. Protein: CASSPRGLAGHNEQYF.

The chain uses TRBV10-3 and TRBJ1-1, with a tentative D call TRBD1 (6 bases). Germline CDR1 is ENHRY and CDR2 is SYGVKD. The CDR3 has 15 amino acids. The V gene lost 6 bases and the J gene lost 1 base, with 15 bases spanning the gap. CDR3 residues: CAIRGGGRQNTEAFF. DNA for the CDR3: TGTGCCATCAGAGGAGGGGGGAGGCAGAACACTGAAGCTTTCTTT.

This clone was recorded once. The chain has TRBV19 and TRBJ1-1; D gene unclear. CDR1 and CDR2 from the germline V gene are LNHDA and SQIVND (reference sequence). With 6 bases removed from V and 5 bases from J, the gap between germline ends came to 16 bases. This CDR3 has 14 amino acids. CDR3 in amino acids: CASRRRVERTEAFF. CDR3 coding DNA: TGTGCCAGTAGACGGAGGGTCGAAAGGACTGAAGCTTTCTTT.

The gene calls are TRBV6-2 or TRBV6-3 and TRBJ1-2; D not resolved. V was cut by 2 bases and J by 5 bases, with 3 bases left in between. CDR3 length equals 11 residues. CDR1 and CDR2 from the germline V gene are MNHEY and SVGEGT. In DNA form, the CDR3 reads TGTGCCAGCAGTTACCTTTATGGCTACACCTTC. Protein sequence: CASSYLYGYTF.

This CDR3 reads CACRQGGAPGQPQHF. The CDR3 bases are TGTGCCTGTAGGCAGGGGGGCGCGCCAGGTCAGCCCCAGCATTTT. The chain links TRBV2 to TRBJ1-5; TRBD1 agrees at 7 bases. The CDR3 is 15 residues long. CDR1 and CDR2 (germline): SNHLY, FYNNEI. Unmatched junction bases numbered 16, after V lost 11 bases and J lost 6 bases. Combining the CDR3 with reference TRBV2 and TRBJ1-5 gives the whole variable domain EPEVTQTPSHQVTQMGQEVILRCVPISNHLYFYWYRQILGQKVEFLVSFYNNEISEKSEIFDDQFSVERPDGSNFTLKIRSTKLEDSAMYFCACRQGGAPGQPQHFGDGTRLSIL.

The chain links TRBV7-3 to TRBJ2-3; D is perhaps TRBD1 or TRBD2 (6 bases each). The CDR3 runs 15 residues. The germline V and J ends were trimmed by 7 bases and 2 bases, with 16 bases remaining between them. Per germline, CDR1 SGHTA and CDR2 FQGTGA. The CDR3 nucleotides are TGTGCCAGCACCCTAGGGGGGCGAGCCACAGATACGCAGTATTTT. Translated, it gives CASTLGGRATDTQYF.